The 10 T cell receptor beta chains reported below all come from one sample, sequenced in a study of T cell repertoires in cytomegalovirus infection. For these TCRs, the target antigens are not known. One entry per CDR3 protein results from TCRdb running MiXCR on the reads. The table lists 800,000 to 950,000 distinct CDR3 sequences, around a third of them singletons. This specimen was cultured CD8+ T cells from PBMCs, taken from culture after CMV antigen stimulation. Receptors originate from a human donor in good health (CMV status not recorded). Some clones in this sample may be carry-over from other donors' samples.

V gene TRBV27 combines with J gene TRBJ1-2; D perhaps matches TRBD1 (6 bases). Trimming shortened V by 5 bases and J by 4 bases, and 11 bases separated the two germline ends. Germline V CDR1 and CDR2: MNHEY, SMNVEV (reference sequence). CDR3 size: 13 residues. The CDR3 here is CASSRTASYGYTF. CDR3 nucleotides: TGTGCCAGCAGTCGGACAGCCTCCTATGGCTACACCTTC.

The chain links TRBV20-1 to TRBJ1-2; TRBD1 agrees at 9 bases. Germline V gives CDR1 DFQATT, CDR2 SNEGSKA (reference sequence). The CDR3 has 15 amino acids. Germline trimming cut 3 bases from V and 4 bases from J; bases unmatched to any gene: 9. The CDR3 nucleotides read TGCAGTGCTAGGGACGACAGGGGGGATTTCTATGGCTACACCTTC. This sequence encodes CSARDDRGDFYGYTF.

The chain links TRBV5-1 to TRBJ2-1, with D perhaps given as TRBD1 or TRBD2 (6 bases each). Looked up from germline, CDR1 is SGHRS and CDR2 is YFSETQ. The CDR3 has 16 amino acids. The V end was cut by 1 base, the J end by 1 base, with 12 bases between. The CDR3 nucleotides read TGCGCCAGCAGCTTGTACGGGGGCGCTTCCTACAATGAGCAGTTCTTC. Translated: CASSLYGGASYNEQFF.

The gene calls are TRBV2 and TRBJ1-1, with no clear D. Germline assignment: CDR1 SNHLY and CDR2 FYNNEI. Trimming pared 4 bases from V and 11 bases from J, leaving 8 bases between. The CDR3 is made up of 10 amino acids. The CDR3 DNA sequence: TGTGCCAGCAGTGGTCCCGAGGCTTTCTTT. The encoded protein is CASSGPEAFF.

The chain couples TRBV7-9 to TRBJ1-2; D remains unclear. The CDR3 is made up of 11 amino acids. Germline V gene sequence: CDR1 SEHNR, CDR2 FQNEAQ (reference sequence). The V end was cut by 5 bases, the J end by 12 bases, with 13 bases between. CDR3 sequence reads: CASSPGLGNTF. CDR3 sequence (DNA): TGTGCCAGCAGCCCCGGACTGGGTAACACCTTC.

This sequence joins TRBV2 and TRBJ2-5; 7 bases are shared with TRBD1. The CDR3 contains 14 residues. In germline, CDR1 is SNHLY, CDR2 FYNNEI. V gave up 8 bases and J gave up 1 base; unmatched junction bases: 7. The CDR3 region is CASEQGPPQETQYF. CDR3 nucleotides: TGTGCCAGCGAACAGGGGCCTCCCCAAGAGACCCAGTACTTC.

The genes are TRBV10-2 and TRBJ2-7; TRBD1 or TRBD2 may be the D gene (5 bases each). CDR1 and CDR2 from the germline V gene are WSHSY and SAAADI. The CDR3 is 14 amino acids. Trimming shortened V by 6 bases and J by 2 bases, and 14 bases separated the two germline ends. DNA of the CDR3: TGCGCCAGCAGGGGGGAATGGGATCCCTACGAGCAGTACTTC. Amino acids: CASRGEWDPYEQYF.

The rearrangement uses TRBV12-3 or TRBV12-4 and TRBJ2-7; weak D call: TRBD1 (6 bases). The CDR3 contains 16 residues. Trimming left V 3 bases short and J 2 bases short, with 17 bases between. The CDR3, as DNA: TGTGCCAGCAGTTTTTGGGTGTTAAGGGGGACCTACGAGCAGTACTTC. Encoded protein: CASSFWVLRGTYEQYF.

This clonotype was detected a few times. The chain couples TRBV4-1 to TRBJ1-5; TRBD1 aligns across 11 bases. Germline V gene data show CDR1 as MGHRA and CDR2 as YSYEKL. The V and J ends lost 4 bases and 4 bases, in that order; junction bases with no gene match: 6. The CDR3 length is 16 residues. CDR3 in amino acids: CASSRGTGGENQPQHF. The CDR3 DNA sequence: TGCGCCAGCAGCCGCGGGACAGGGGGAGAAAATCAGCCCCAGCATTTT.

V gene TRBV7-6 combines with J gene TRBJ2-2, with TRBD2 identical over 7 bases. V gave up 5 bases and J gave up 4 bases; unmatched junction bases: 7. The CDR3 is made up of 15 amino acids. CDR1 is SGHVS, CDR2 FNYEAQ, per germline. CDR3 sequence reads: CASSPRAGVTGELFF. The CDR3 nucleotides read TGTGCCAGCAGCCCTCGTGCGGGAGTCACCGGGGAGCTGTTTTTT.